This T cell receptor (beta chain) was documented in a study of tumor and adjacent non-tumor tissue in lung cancer (dated by TCRdb to the late 2010s). In the study overall: By cancer type, the cohort comprised approximately twelve adenocarcinoma patients, a couple of squamous cell carcinoma patients and 1 small cell lung cancer patient. The roughly 15 enrolled patients, of whom around ten were men and 5 were women, were aged 31 to 76 years and were diagnosed with TNM stage I to III disease. Sequencing produced 130 million or so productive TCRbeta reads in total, an average of about 4 million reads per sample. The study compared bulk TCRbeta repertoires between lung tumor tissue and matched distant non-tumor lung tissue from around 16 lung cancer patients. Around 31 paired specimens, one tumor and one normal lung sample per patient, were profiled by TCRbeta CDR3 sequencing.

Bulk unsorted tissue served as the source for RNA extraction, and RNA quality was assessed using a NanoDrop ND-1000 and an Agilent 2100. Distant non-tumor tissue taken more than 3 cm from the tumor edge was used as the normal lung sample. Donors were newly diagnosed lung cancer patients admitted for thoracic surgery in China between August and November 2014, without prior chemotherapy. Patients who had received previous radiotherapy or chemotherapy, or who had another concurrent cancer, were excluded from the study. Surgical tissue pieces of about 1-2.3 cm3 were preserved in RNAlater solution and were kept at -80 degrees C until use. The library was built by means of multiplex PCR. This sample was sequenced with an Illumina HiSeq 2500. TCRbeta libraries were built by three rounds of nested PCR using primers (Table S4), following protocols modified from ARM-PCR. PCR products of 200-500 bp were gel-excised and purified with the QIAquick gel extraction kit before sequencing. As for how the authors treated the data: Reads were cleaned using Trimmomatic, were merged into complete CDR3 sequences using FLASH, and were assigned to V(D)J germline segments using MiTCR. Clonal diversity was calculated as the inverse Simpson's index using VDJtools. Productive reads were defined as in-frame sequences without a premature stop codon. Using fastp at Q25 and MiXCR, TCRdb reprocessed the public reads and kept productive beta chains. Rows merge per CDR3 protein into single entries with the most common DNA and genes. These V and J calls rely on TCRdb rather than the paper's analysis. The sample profile shows more than 55,000 distinct CDR3 sequences; 76% of them were found once. Less than 50% of the sample goes to the ten largest clones.

The research as a whole found: The cohort had only approximately 15 patients, and the authors noted that larger samples and more detailed clinical data are needed. Significantly higher TCR diversity was found in younger patients, and higher tumor TCR diversity was associated with shorter overall and disease-free survival. In normal lung, the top 100 clones accounted for a significantly larger cumulative share of the repertoire than in tumor tissue. Tumor tissue showed significantly greater TCR diversity (inverse Simpson) than normal lung tissue (about 400 vs 150, P = 0.0075, Mann-Whitney U test). Neither the sequencing platform nor unique molecular identifiers are mentioned in the methods. Peripheral blood was not sequenced, so blood TCRbeta repertoires in these lung cancer patients were not examined.

From the germline V gene, CDR1 is MDHEN and CDR2 is SYDVKM. Germline trimming amounts to 4 bases on V and 4 bases on J, with 18 as the count of junction bases outside the gene matches. The CDR3 runs 18 residues from the cysteine to the phenylalanine. The only DNA kept is the CDR3, 54 bases in frame from the first base. Comment on this clonotype: The antigen it binds to is not known. No base quality information exists; no much larger clone differs at one position.

Recombination linked TRBV28 to TRBJ2-7; 8 of the junction bases match TRBD1. The sequenced material came from distant non-tumor lung tissue. The receptor was derived from a man between 60 and 70 years old with non-small cell lung cancer. In nucleotides, the sequence is TGTGCCAGCAGTTCTGACAGGGGCCGCACGGTCAGCGGGTACGAGCAGTACTTC. Its protein is CASSSDRGRTVSGYEQYF.